The 5 T cell receptor delta chains reported below all come from one sample, sequenced in a study of gamma-delta T cells after stem cell transplantation. TCRdb reprocessed the RT-PCR reads using CATT. The sample consists of some 2,200 delta-chain clones, about 7.6% of them appearing once. The sequenced material came from gamma-delta T cells. The receptors were gathered from a human donor. It is not recorded whose cells these are; they may come from a transplant donor.

In its sample, this clone was seen a few times. A read error is possible here, since a much larger clone lies one base away. The chain joins TRDV2 to TRDJ3; 11 positions agree with TRDD3. Germline CDR1 GEAIGNYY, CDR2 EKD. This CDR3 is built from 20 residues. The CDR3, as DNA: TGTGCCTGTGACGCTACTGGGGGATATATCCCCTCCTGTGACACCCGACAGATGTTTTTC. This codes for CACDATGGYIPSCDTRQMFF.

This clone is medium-sized within its sample. Possible read error: a much larger clone is one base away. Other DNA variants within this sample encode the same CDR3. This rearrangement joins TRDV2 to TRDJ2; D might be TRDD3 (5 bases). Germline CDR1 is GEAIGNYY and CDR2 is EKD. The CDR3 runs to 17 residues. CDR3 sequence reads: CACDPLGGSPLTAQLFF. Here the CDR3 DNA reads TGTGCCTGTGACCCCCTAGGGGGCTCCCCTTTGACCGCACAACTCTTCTTT.

This clone showed up just a few times. The chain couples TRDV2 to TRDJ1; TRDD3 might be the D (6 bases). Germline CDR1 reads GEAIGNYY; CDR2 reads EKD. This CDR3 has 16 amino acids. The germline V and J ends were trimmed by 3 bases and 11 bases, with 27 bases remaining between them. The CDR3 sequence: CACDALGAKVRNGLIF. CDR3 coding DNA: TGTGCCTGTGACGCCTTGGGGGCTAAGGTGCGGAATGGTCTCATCTTT.

The chain employs TRDV2 and TRDJ1, with 10 bases that match TRDD3. CDR3 length: 19 amino acids. In germline, CDR1 is GEAIGNYY, CDR2 EKD. Trimming took 1 base from V and 0 from J; bases not matched to a gene: 13. The CDR3 region has the DNA TGTGCCTGTGACACGGTGACTAACCTGGGGGATATTTACACCGATAAACTCATCTTT. Amino acids: CACDTVTNLGDIYTDKLIF.

Of note for this clone: This sequence is one base from a far larger clone and is likely a read error. The chain joins TRDV2 to TRDJ1, with 10 bases matching TRDD3. The germline CDR1 and CDR2 sequences are GEAIGNYY and EKD. With 4 bases clipped from V and 0 bases from J, the junction kept 19 bases outside the gene matches. The CDR3 is made up of 20 amino acids. DNA for the CDR3: TGTGCCTGTGATAAGGTACTGGGGGATGCCAAGCTACTGTACACCGATAAACTCATCTTT. Encoded protein: CACDKVLGDAKLLYTDKLIF.